This T cell receptor (beta chain) comes out of a study of cytomegalovirus exposure and HLA in healthy donors (dated by TCRdb to about 2017). About the study as a whole: The roughly 700 repertoires of the first cohort and the 120 validation repertoires were produced on the same platform, according to a later analysis. The aim of the study was to test whether cataloging public T cell receptors could identify signatures of past pathogen exposure. High-throughput TCR immunosequencing, statistical association of individual TCRs with disease status, and machine learning were combined to predict cytomegalovirus infection status. In addition to the first cohort of about 650 subjects, a separate validation cohort of 120 different subjects was used. What the authors observed across the whole study: A later analysis lacked HLA typing for the validation cohort, so it scored co-occurrence in that cohort across all 120 repertoires. Three of the identified cytomegalovirus-associated TCR beta chains were confirmed in vitro to be specific for cytomegalovirus antigens. Across donors, most TCR sequences were observed very rarely, whereas some public TCRs were present in many individuals. The study listed 150 to 200 TCR beta chains as associated with cytomegalovirus. It was suggested by the authors that the approach could potentially be generalized to other disease states and immunological phenotypes. A later analysis found that TCRs clustered in the first cohort also tended to co-occur in the 130 or so validation repertoires, with roughly 95% of cluster scores above 0. The classifier was reported to diagnose cytomegalovirus status with high specificity and sensitivity in both the original cohort and the validation cohort.

With regard to this clone: It has no known antigen specificity. No base quality values were provided; no much bigger clone lies one nucleotide off.

Separate from the approximately 730-subject first cohort, the validation cohort of over 90 subjects was the group to which the donors belonged. The library was obtained by the immunoSEQ multiplex PCR assay. The authors' pipeline ran thus. A statistical classification framework was built for diagnosing cytomegalovirus status from the catalog of TCR beta chain sequences. The immuneACCESS repertoire file appears here via TCRdb, limited to in-frame rearrangements. These files lack a portion of the clones; in checked studies, under half of the deficit traces to unresolved V genes, and the cause of the others is not known. V and J calls and clone size are those listed in that table; D and trimming were worked out from the DNA. The sample table holds more than 85,000 clones, of which about 95% were seen once. Together, the top ten hold approximately 0.91% of the sample. V drops 3 bases and J drops 1 base, leaving 6 bases in between. The CDR3 has 13 amino acids, counting the end cysteine and phenylalanine. Of all the DNA, just the CDR3 is kept, 39 bases in frame from base 1. CDR1 and CDR2, per the germline V gene, are KGHSH and LQKENI.

The sequence is built from TRBV18 and TRBJ2-5, with no D gene named confidently. The TCR sequence derives from a woman younger than 30 in good health and CMV-seronegative. The specimen sequenced was PBMCs. The CDR3 protein sequence reads: CASSPPIQETQYF. The DNA reads TGTGCCAGCTCACCTCCCATCCAAGAGACCCAGTACTTC.